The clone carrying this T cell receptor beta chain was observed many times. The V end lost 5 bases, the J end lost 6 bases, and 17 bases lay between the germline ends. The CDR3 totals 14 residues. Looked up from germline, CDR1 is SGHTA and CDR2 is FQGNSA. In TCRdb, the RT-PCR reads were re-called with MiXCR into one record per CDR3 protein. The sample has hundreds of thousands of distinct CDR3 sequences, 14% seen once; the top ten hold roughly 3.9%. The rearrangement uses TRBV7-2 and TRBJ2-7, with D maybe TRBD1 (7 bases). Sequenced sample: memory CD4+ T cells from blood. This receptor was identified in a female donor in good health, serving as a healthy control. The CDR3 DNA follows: TGTGCCAGCAGCGCGGGACAGTCGGTTTTCGAGCAGTACTTC. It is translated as CASSAGQSVFEQYF.